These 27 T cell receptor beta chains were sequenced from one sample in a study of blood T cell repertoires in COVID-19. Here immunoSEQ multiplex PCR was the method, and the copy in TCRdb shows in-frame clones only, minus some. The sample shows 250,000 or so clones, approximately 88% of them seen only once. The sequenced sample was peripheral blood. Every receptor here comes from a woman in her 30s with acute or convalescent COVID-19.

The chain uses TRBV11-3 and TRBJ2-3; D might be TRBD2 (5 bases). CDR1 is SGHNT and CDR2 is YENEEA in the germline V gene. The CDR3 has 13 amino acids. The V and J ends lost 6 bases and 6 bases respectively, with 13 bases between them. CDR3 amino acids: CASSSSQRDTQYF. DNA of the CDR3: TGTGCCAGCAGTTCTTCCCAGCGGGATACGCAGTATTTT.

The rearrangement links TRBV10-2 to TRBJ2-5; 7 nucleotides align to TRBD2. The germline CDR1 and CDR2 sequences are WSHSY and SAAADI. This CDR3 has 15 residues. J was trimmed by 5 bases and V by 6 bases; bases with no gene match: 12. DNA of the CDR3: TGCGCCAGCAGGGGGACGGCGGGAGCAGTGGAGACCCAGTACTTC. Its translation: CASRGTAGAVETQYF.

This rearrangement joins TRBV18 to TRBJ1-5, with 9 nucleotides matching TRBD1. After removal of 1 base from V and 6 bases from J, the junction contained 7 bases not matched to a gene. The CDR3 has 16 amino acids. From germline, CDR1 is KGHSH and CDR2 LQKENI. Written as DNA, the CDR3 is TGTGCCAGCTCACCACAGGACAGGGGTATGGGTCAGCCCCAGCATTTT. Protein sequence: CASSPQDRGMGQPQHF.

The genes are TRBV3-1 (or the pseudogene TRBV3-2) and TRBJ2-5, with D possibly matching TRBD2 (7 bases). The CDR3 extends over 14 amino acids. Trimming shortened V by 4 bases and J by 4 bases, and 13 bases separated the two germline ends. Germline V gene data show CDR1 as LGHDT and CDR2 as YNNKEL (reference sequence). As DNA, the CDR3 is TGTGCCAGCAGCCTGGTCGGGGGGCGAGAGACCCAGTACTTC. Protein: CASSLVGGRETQYF.

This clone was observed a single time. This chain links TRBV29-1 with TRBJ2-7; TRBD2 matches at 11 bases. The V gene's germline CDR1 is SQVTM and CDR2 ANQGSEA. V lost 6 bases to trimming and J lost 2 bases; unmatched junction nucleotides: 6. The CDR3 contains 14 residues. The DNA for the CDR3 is TGCAGCGTCGTCAAGACTAGCGGGACCTACGAGCAGTACTTC. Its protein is CSVVKTSGTYEQYF.

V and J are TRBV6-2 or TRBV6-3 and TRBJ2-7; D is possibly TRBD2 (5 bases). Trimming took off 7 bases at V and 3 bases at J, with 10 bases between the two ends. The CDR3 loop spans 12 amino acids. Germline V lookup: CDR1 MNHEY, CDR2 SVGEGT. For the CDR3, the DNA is TGTGCCAGCAACCCCGGGAACTACGAGCAGTACTTC. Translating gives CASNPGNYEQYF.

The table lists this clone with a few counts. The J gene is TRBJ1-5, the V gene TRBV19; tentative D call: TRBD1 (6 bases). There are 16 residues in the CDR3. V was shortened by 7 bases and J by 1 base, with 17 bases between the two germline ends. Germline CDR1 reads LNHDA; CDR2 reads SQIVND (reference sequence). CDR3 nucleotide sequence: TGTGCCAGTACAATGGGGGGGGCCCCCAGCAATCAGCCCCAGCATTTT. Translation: CASTMGGAPSNQPQHF.

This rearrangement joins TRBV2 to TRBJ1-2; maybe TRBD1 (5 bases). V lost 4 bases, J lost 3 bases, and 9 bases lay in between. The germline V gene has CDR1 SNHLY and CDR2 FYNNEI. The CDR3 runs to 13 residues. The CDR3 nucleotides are TGTGCCAGCAGTGGCGGGGGGGACTATGGCTACACCTTC. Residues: CASSGGGDYGYTF.

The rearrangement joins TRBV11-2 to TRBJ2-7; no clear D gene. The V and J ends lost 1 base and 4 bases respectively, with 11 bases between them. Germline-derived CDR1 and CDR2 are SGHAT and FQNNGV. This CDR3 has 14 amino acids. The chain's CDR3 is CASSLGVGDYEQYF. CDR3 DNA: TGTGCCAGCAGCTTAGGCGTAGGAGATTACGAGCAGTACTTC.

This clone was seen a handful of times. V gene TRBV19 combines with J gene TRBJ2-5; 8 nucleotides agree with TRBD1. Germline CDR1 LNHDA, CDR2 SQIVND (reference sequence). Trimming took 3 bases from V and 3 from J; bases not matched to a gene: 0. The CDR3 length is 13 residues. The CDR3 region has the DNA TGTGCCAGTAGTATGGACAGGGAAGAGACCCAGTACTTC. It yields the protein CASSMDREETQYF. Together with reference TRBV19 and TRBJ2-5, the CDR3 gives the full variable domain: DGGITQSPKYLFRKEGQNVTLSCEQNLNHDAMYWYRQDPGQGLRLIYYSQIVNDFQKGDIAEGYSVSREKKESFPLTVTSAQKNPTAFYLCASSMDREETQYFGPGTRLLVL.

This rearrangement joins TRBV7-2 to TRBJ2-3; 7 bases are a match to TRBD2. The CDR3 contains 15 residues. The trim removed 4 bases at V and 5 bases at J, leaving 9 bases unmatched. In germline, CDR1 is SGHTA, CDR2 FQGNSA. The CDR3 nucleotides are TGTGCCAGCAGCTCAAGGACTAGATTGGGAGATACGCAGTATTTT. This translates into CASSSRTRLGDTQYF.

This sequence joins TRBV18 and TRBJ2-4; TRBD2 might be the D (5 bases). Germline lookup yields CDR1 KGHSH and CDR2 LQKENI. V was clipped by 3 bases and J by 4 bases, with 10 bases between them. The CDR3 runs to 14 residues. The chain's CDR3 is CASSPADSKNIQYF. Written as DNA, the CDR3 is TGTGCCAGCTCACCCGCGGACTCGAAAAACATTCAGTACTTC.

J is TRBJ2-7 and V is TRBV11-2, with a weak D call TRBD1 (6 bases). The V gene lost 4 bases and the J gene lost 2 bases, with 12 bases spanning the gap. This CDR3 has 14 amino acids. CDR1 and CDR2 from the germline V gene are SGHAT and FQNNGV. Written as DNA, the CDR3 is TGTGCCAGCAGCTCAAACAGGGTACCCTACGAGCAGTACTTC. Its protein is CASSSNRVPYEQYF.

CDR3 sequence: CAISGGTDYEQYF. CDR3 bases: TGTGCCATCAGTGGGGGGACAGACTACGAGCAGTACTTC. This chain joins TRBV10-3 and TRBJ2-7; 7 positions match TRBD1. This CDR3 has 13 amino acids. Per germline, CDR1 ENHRY and CDR2 SYGVKD. V shed 4 bases, J shed 3 bases, and the junction held 3 bases outside the gene matches.

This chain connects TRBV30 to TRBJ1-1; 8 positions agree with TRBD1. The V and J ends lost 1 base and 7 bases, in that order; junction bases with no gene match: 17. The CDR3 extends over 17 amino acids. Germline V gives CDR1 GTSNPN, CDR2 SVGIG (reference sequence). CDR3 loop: CAWSATRTGKVSSEAFF. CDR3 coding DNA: TGTGCCTGGAGTGCCACCCGGACAGGGAAGGTGAGCAGTGAAGCTTTCTTT.

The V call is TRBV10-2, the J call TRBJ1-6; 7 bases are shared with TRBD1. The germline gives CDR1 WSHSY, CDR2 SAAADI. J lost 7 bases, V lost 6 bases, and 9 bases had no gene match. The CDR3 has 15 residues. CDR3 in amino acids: CASRSNRGTNSPLHF. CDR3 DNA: TGCGCCAGCAGGTCAAACAGGGGCACCAATTCACCCCTCCACTTT.

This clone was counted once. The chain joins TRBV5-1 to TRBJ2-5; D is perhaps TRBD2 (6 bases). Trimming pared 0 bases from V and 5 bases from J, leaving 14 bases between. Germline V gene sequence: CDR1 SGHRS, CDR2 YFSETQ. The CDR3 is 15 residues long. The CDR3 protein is CASSLAVSGVETQYF. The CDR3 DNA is TGCGCCAGCAGCTTGGCCGTTTCGGGGGTGGAGACCCAGTACTTC.

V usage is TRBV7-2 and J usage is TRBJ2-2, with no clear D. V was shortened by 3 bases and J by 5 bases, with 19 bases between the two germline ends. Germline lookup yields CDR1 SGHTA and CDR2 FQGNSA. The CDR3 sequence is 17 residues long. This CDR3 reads CASSLPGSRSPTGELFF. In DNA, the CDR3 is TGTGCCAGCAGCTTGCCAGGAAGCAGGTCTCCTACCGGGGAGCTGTTTTTT.

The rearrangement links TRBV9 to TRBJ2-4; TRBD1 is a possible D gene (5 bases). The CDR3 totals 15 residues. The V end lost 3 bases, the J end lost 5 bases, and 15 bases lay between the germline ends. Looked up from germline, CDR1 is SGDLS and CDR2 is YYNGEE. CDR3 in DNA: TGTGCCAGCAGCGACGACAGTACCCCCCAAAACATTCAGTACTTC. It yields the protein CASSDDSTPQNIQYF.

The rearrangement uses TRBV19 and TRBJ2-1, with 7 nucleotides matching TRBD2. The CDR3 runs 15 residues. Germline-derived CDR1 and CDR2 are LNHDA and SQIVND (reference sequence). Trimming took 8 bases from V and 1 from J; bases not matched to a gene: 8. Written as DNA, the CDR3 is TGTGCCAGTTCTTGGCGGGAGCTATCCTACAATGAGCAGTTCTTC. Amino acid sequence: CASSWRELSYNEQFF.

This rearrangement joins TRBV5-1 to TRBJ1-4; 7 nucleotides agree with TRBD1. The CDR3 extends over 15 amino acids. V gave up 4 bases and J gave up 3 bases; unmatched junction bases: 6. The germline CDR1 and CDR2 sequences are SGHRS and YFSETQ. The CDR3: CASSIDGTANEKLFF. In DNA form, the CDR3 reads TGCGCCAGCAGCATAGACGGGACAGCTAATGAAAAACTGTTTTTT.

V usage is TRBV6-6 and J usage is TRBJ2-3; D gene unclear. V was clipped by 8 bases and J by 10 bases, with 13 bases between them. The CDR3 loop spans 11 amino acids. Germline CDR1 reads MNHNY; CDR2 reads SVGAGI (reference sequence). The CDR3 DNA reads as TGTGCCAGCCATGAGGCCCTGCCGCAGTATTTT. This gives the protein CASHEALPQYF.

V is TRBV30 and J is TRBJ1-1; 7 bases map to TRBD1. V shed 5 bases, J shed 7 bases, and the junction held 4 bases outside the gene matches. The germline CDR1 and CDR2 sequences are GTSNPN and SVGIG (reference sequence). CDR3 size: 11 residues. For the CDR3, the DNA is TGTGCCTGGGACAGGGCCCTTGAAGCTTTCTTT. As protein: CAWDRALEAFF.

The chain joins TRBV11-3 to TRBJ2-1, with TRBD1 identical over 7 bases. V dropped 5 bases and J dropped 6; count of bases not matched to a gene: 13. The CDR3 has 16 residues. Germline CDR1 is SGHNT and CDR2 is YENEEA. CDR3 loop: CASSQQGMRWGNEQFF. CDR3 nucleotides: TGTGCCAGCAGCCAACAGGGGATGAGATGGGGCAATGAGCAGTTCTTC. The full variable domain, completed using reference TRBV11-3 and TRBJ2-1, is EAGVVQSPRYKIIEKKQPVAFWCNPISGHNTLYWYLQNLGQGPELLIRYENEEAVDDSQLPKDRFSAERLKGVDSTLKIQPAELGDSAVYLCASSQQGMRWGNEQFFGPGTRLTVL.

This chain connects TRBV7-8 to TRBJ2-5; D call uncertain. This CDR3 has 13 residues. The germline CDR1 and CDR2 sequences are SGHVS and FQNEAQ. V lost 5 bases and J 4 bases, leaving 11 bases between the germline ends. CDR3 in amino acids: CASSRAPPETQYF. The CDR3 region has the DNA TGTGCCAGCAGCCGAGCCCCTCCAGAGACCCAGTACTTC.

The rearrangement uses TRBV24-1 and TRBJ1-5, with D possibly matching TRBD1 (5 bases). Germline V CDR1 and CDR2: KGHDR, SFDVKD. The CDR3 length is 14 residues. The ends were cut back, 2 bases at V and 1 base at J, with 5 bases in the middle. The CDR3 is CATSDSGSNQPQHF. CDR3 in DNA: TGTGCCACCAGTGATTCAGGGAGCAATCAGCCCCAGCATTTT.

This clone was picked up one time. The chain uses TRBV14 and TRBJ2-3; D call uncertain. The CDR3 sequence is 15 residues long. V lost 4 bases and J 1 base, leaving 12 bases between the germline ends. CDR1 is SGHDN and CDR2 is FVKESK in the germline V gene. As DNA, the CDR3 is TGTGCCAGCAGCCGATTTAAGACTGGCACAGATACGCAGTATTTT. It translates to CASSRFKTGTDTQYF. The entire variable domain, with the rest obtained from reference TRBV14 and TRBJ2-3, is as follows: EAGVTQFPSHSVIEKGQTVTLRCDPISGHDNLYWYRRVMGKEIKFLLHFVKESKQDESGMPNNRFLAERTGGTYSTLKVQPAELEDSGVYFCASSRFKTGTDTQYFGPGTRLTVL.